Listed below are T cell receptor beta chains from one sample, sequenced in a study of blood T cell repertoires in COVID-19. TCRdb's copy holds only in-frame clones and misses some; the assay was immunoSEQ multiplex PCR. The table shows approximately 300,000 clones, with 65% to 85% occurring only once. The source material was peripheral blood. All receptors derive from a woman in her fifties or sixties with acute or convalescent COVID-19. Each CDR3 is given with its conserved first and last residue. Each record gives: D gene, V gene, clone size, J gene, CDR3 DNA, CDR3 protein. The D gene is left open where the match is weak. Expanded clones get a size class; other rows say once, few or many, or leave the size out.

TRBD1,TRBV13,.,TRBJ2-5,TGTGCCAGCAGCTTCCGACAGGGATCGGAAGAGACCCAGTACTTC,CASSFRQGSEETQYF
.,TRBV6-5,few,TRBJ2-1,TGTGCCAGCAAAGACCCGGGTGTTGGGCAGTTCTTC,CASKDPGVGQFF
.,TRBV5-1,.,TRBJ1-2,TGCGCCAGCAGTCTGGAGGGTCGGGCCTATGGCTACACCTTC,CASSLEGRAYGYTF
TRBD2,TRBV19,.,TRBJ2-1,TGTGCCAGCCTCCGGGCGGGAGGGCCCCTCAATGAGCAGTTCTTC,CASLRAGGPLNEQFF
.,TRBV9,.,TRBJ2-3,TGTGCCAGCAGCGTAGATTCTAGCACAGATACGCAGTATTTT,CASSVDSSTDTQYF
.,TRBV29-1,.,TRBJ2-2,TGCAGCGTTTGGGCACCTAACACCGGGGAGCTGTTTTTT,CSVWAPNTGELFF
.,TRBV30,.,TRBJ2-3,TGTGCCTGGAGTGTTAGGGGATCAGATACGCAGTATTTT,CAWSVRGSDTQYF
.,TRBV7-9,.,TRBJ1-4,TGTGCCAGCAGCCCTTGGGGGGGGGCAACTAATGAAAAACTGTTTTTT,CASSPWGGATNEKLFF
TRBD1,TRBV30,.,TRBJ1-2,TGTGCCTGGAGTTTTCTTTTCGAGACAGGGTCCTATGGCTACACCTTC,CAWSFLFETGSYGYTF
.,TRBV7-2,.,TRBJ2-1,TGTGCCAGCAGCATGACTAGCTCCTACAATGAGCAGTTCTTC,CASSMTSSYNEQFF
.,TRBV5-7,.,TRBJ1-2,TGTGCCAGCAGCTTGTTGGGGAGCAATGGCTACACCTTC,CASSLLGSNGYTF
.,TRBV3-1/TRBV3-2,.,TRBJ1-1,TGTGCCAGCAGCCGAGGAGGGTCGAGAACTGAAGCTTTCTTT,CASSRGGSRTEAFF
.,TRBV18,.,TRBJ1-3,TGTGCCAGCTCACCACAAACAGTGGGCGGAAACACCATATATTTT,CASSPQTVGGNTIYF
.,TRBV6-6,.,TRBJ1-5,TGTGCCAGCAACCCAGGGTTCTCGGGCAATCAGCCCCAGCATTTT,CASNPGFSGNQPQHF
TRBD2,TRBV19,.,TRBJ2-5,TGTGCCAGTAGTGCGGGACTAGCGTACTCAGAGACCCAGTACTTC,CASSAGLAYSETQYF
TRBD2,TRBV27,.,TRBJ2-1,TGTGCCAGCAGTTTGAATCCTAGCGGAGTCTACAATGAGCAGTTCTTC,CASSLNPSGVYNEQFF
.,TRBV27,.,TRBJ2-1,TGTGCCAGCAGTATTGTAGGAAATAGGGGCTCCTACAATGAGCAGTTCTTC,CASSIVGNRGSYNEQFF
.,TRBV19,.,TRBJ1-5,TGTGCCAGTAGTATTGACAGTTATCAGCCCCAGCATTTT,CASSIDSYQPQHF
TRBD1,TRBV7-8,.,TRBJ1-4,TGTGCCAGCAGCCAACAGGGGAACCAGGGCGAAAAACTGTTTTTT,CASSQQGNQGEKLFF
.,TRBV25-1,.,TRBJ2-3,TGTGCCAGCAGTGATCCCACAGTGGGGGGAGATACGCAGTATTTT,CASSDPTVGGDTQYF
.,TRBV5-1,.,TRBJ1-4,TGCGCCAGCGGTCGTGATAGCGCAACTAATGAAAAACTGTTTTTT,CASGRDSATNEKLFF
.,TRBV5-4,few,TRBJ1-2,TGTGCCAGCATCCCTGACGGGTTCCCCTCCGGCTACACCTTC,CASIPDGFPSGYTF
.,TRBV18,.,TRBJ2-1,TGTGCCAGCTCCTCAGCCGGGGTCGGTAACAATGAGCAGTTCTTC,CASSSAGVGNNEQFF
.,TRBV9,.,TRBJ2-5,TGTGCCAGCAGCGTAGGTACACAGGTCCAAGAGACCCAGTACTTC,CASSVGTQVQETQYF
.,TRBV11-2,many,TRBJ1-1,TGTGCCAGCAGCTCAGAGATACCCAGAAAGGGGACTGAAGCTTTCTTT,CASSSEIPRKGTEAFF
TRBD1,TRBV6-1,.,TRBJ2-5,TGTGCCAGCCACAGGGGAGCAGAGACCCAGTACTTC,CASHRGAETQYF
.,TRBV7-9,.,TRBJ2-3,TGTGCCAGCAGCTTAGCGGTAACTAGCACAGATACGCAGTATTTT,CASSLAVTSTDTQYF
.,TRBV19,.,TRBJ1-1,TGTGCCAGTAGGCAGGGTTTCGGGGCGGGAGGGGACACTGAAGCTTTCTTT,CASRQGFGAGGDTEAFF
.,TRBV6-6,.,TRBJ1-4,TGTGCCAGCAGTTACCGACCACAGTGGACAGAAAAACTGTTTTTT,CASSYRPQWTEKLFF
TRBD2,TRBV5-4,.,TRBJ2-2,TGTGCCAGCACTAGCGGTTACACCGGGGAGCTGTTTTTT,CASTSGYTGELFF
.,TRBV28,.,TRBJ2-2,TGTGCCAGCAGTCTTACAGGGAACACCGGGGAGCTGTTTTTT,CASSLTGNTGELFF
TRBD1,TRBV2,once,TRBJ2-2,TGTGCCAGCAGCGCGACCGGGACAGGGAACACCGGGGAGCTGTTTTTT,CASSATGTGNTGELFF
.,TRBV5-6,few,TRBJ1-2,TGTGCCAGCGGGGAAAGACAGGACTTCTATGGCTACACCTTC,CASGERQDFYGYTF
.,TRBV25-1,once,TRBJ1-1,TGTGCCAGCAGTGAATCCCTGCCTGGGGGGGGGAACACTGAAGCTTTCTTT,CASSESLPGGGNTEAFF
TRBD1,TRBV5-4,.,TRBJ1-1,TGTGCCAGCAGCTTAGGCACAGGGGCTGAAGCTTTCTTT,CASSLGTGAEAFF
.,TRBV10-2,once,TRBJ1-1,TGCGCCACCCAGGGGAGAGAAATCGCTTTCTTT,CATQGREIAFF
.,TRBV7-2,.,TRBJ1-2,TGTGCCAGCAGCTTGGCTCTTTCGGGGGGTGCTAACTATGGCTACACCTTC,CASSLALSGGANYGYTF
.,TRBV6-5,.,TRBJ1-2,TGTGCCAGCAGAACCGCAGGGCGCAGCTATGGCTACACCTTC,CASRTAGRSYGYTF
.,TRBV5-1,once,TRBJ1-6,TGCGCCAGCAGCGTAGTCGAGGGATCGGGTAATTCACCCCTCCACTTT,CASSVVEGSGNSPLHF
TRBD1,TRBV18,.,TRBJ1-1,TGTGCCAGCTCACCACCGACAGGGTGGGACACTGAAGCTTTCTTT,CASSPPTGWDTEAFF
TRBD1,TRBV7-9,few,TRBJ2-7,TGTGCCAGCAGCTCATCGACAGGGGGCTACGAGCAGTACTTC,CASSSSTGGYEQYF
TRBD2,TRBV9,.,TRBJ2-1,TGTGCCAGCAGCCCCAGGGCGGGAGACTCCTACAATGAGCAGTTCTTC,CASSPRAGDSYNEQFF
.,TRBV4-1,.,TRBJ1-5,TGCGCCAGCAGCCAAGGACAGCCAGATAGCAATCAGCCCCAGCATTTT,CASSQGQPDSNQPQHF
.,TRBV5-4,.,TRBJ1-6,TGTGCCAGCAGCTTTTACTATAATTCACCCCTCCACTTT,CASSFYYNSPLHF
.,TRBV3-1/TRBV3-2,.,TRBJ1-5,TGTGCCAGCAGCCAAGGGGGCGCCCAGCATTTT,CASSQGGAQHF
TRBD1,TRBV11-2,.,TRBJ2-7,TGTGCCAGCAGCTCCGGGGCGGGACAGGGGTGGCACGAGCAGTACTTC,CASSSGAGQGWHEQYF
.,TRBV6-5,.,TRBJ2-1,TGTGCCAGCAGCCGCCCCTCCCGGGGTGAGCAGTTCTTC,CASSRPSRGEQFF
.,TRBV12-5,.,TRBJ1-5,TGTGCTAGTGGTTCCGGGGACATTGCAAATCAGCCCCAGCATTTT,CASGSGDIANQPQHF
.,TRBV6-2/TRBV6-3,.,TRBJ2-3,TGTGCCAGCAGTTACCCCCCTCGTTATCGGGAGCCAGATACGCAGTATTTT,CASSYPPRYREPDTQYF
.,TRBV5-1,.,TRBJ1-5,TGCGCCAGCAGTTTTGACAAGCCAAATCAGCCCCAGCATTTT,CASSFDKPNQPQHF
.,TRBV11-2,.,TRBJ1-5,TGTGCCAGCAGCTTAGAGTACCAGAGCAATCAGCCCCAGCATTTT,CASSLEYQSNQPQHF
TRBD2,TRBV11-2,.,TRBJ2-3,TGTGCCAGCAGCTTCGCGGGGGGATACACAGATACGCAGTATTTT,CASSFAGGYTDTQYF
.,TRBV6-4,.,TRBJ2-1,TGTGCCAGCAGTGCTGACAGTTCCTACAATGAGCAGTTCTTC,CASSADSSYNEQFF
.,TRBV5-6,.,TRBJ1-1,TGTGCCAGCAGCCGGGGGGCCAGGGGAAGCGTGAACACTGAAGCTTTCTTT,CASSRGARGSVNTEAFF
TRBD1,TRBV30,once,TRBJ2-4,TGTGCCTGGAGATCCCCGGGACAGGGGACCAAAAACATTCAGTACTTC,CAWRSPGQGTKNIQYF
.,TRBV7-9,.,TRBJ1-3,TGTGCCAGCAGCTCCGTCGGGGAGAGAGGAAACACCATATATTTT,CASSSVGERGNTIYF
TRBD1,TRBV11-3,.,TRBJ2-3,TGTGCCAGCAGCCCACGCCTCGAGACAGGGGCAGCAGATACGCAGTATTTT,CASSPRLETGAADTQYF
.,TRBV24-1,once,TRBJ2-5,TGTGCCACCAGTGACCCCGGACAGACAGCCCAAGAGACCCAGTACTTC,CATSDPGQTAQETQYF
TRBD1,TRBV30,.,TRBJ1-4,TGTGCCTGGAGTGTTTTTCCGGGACAGGGTAAAGAAAAACTGTTTTTT,CAWSVFPGQGKEKLFF
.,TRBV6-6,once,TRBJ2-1,TGTGCCAGCAGTGCCCCCACAAGTGAGCAGTTCTTC,CASSAPTSEQFF